The 11 T cell receptor beta chains below were found in one sample sequenced in a study of T cells expressing NK-cell markers (dated by TCRdb to about 2020). Library construction relied on 5' RACE. Reads for this sample came from an Illumina HiSeq 2000. Each entry corresponds to one CDR3 protein sequence from reads that TCRdb reprocessed, and DNA is not given. The table for this sample records 400,000 to 500,000 distinct CDR3 sequences. The ten largest clonotypes hold under 7.5% of the sample. Sample: blood T cells: a sorted CD56 or NKG2C T cell subset, CD4+ or CD8+ T cells, or bulk PBMC T cells (not recorded which). Every receptor here comes from a woman aged 18 to 75 in good health.

The V call is TRBV9, the J call TRBJ2-7; with no DNA, the TCRdb D assignment of TRBD2 cannot be verified. The germline V gene encodes CDR1 SGDLS and CDR2 YYNGEE. This CDR3 spans 15 amino acids. Here the CDR3 reads CASSVVPSGFYEQYF.

The CDR3 sequence: CASSPSAGQYNEQFF. The chain uses TRBV12-3 or TRBV12-4 and TRBJ2-1; TCRdb's assignment of TRBD1 cannot be checked, as there is no DNA. The CDR3 is 15 residues long.

J is TRBJ2-2 and V is TRBV3-1; TCRdb outputs TRBD1, but without DNA this stays unchecked. CDR1 LGHDT and CDR2 YNNKEL come from the germline V gene (reference sequence). The CDR3 runs 15 residues. CDR3 sequence reads: CASSRPLGAPGELFF.

The rearrangement links TRBV12-3 or TRBV12-4 to TRBJ2-7; absent DNA, TCRdb's TRBD1 call cannot be checked. CDR3 size: 16 residues. Here the CDR3 reads CASSLFTGKSSYEQYF.

CDR3 sequence reads: CASSGLTGGYTEAFF. The chain has TRBV5-6 and TRBJ1-1; TCRdb's assignment of TRBD1 cannot be checked, as there is no DNA. CDR1 is SGHDT and CDR2 is YYEEEE in the germline V gene. CDR3 length: 15 amino acids.

J is TRBJ2-7 and V is TRBV29-1; TCRdb reports TRBD1, a call that lacks DNA to check it against. There are 16 residues in the CDR3. The germline V gene encodes CDR1 SQVTM and CDR2 ANQGSEA. The CDR3 here is CSVAAPGTIASYEQYF.

The chain is built from TRBV19 and TRBJ2-3; checking the TCRdb D call of TRBD2 is not possible without DNA. This CDR3 has 16 amino acids. Germline V CDR1 and CDR2: LNHDA, SQIVND (reference sequence). This CDR3 reads CASSTQTASRTDTQYF.

This chain links TRBV18 with TRBJ2-7. The germline gives CDR1 KGHSH, CDR2 LQKENI. This CDR3 is 12 amino acids long. CDR3 sequence reads: CASSPDRVEQYF. The full variable domain, in which reference TRBV18 and TRBJ2-7 provide the parts outside the CDR3, is NAGVMQNPRHLVRRRGQEARLRCSPMKGHSHVYWYRQLPEEGLKFMVYLQKENIIDESGMPKERFSAEFPKEGPSILRIQQVVRGDSAAYFCASSPDRVEQYFGPGTRLTVT.

The genes are TRBV7-9 and TRBJ2-5; the TRBD1 assignment by TCRdb is unverifiable without DNA. This CDR3 has 13 amino acids. Germline V gives CDR1 SEHNR, CDR2 FQNEAQ (reference sequence). The CDR3 spells CASSDTGVETQYF.

V and J are TRBV7-2 and TRBJ2-3. The germline V gene has CDR1 SGHTA and CDR2 FQGNSA. The CDR3 covers 15 residues. The CDR3 spells CASSPTGSYTDTQYF.

The chain uses TRBV5-4 and TRBJ2-2; TCRdb's D call, TRBD2, is unchecked because there is no DNA. CDR3 length: 16 amino acids. CDR1 and CDR2 (germline): SGHNT, YYREEE (reference sequence). The CDR3 loop is CASSLGGRKNTGELFF.